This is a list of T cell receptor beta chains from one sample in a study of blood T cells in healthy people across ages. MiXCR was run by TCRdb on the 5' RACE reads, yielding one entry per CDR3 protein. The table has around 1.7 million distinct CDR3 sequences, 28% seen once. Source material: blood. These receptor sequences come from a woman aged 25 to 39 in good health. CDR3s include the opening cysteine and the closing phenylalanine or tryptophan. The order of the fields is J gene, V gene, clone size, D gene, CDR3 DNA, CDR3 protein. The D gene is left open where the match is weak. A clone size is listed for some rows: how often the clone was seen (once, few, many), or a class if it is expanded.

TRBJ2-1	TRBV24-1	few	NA	TGTGCCACCAGTGATACAGGGAAATCCTACAATGAGCAGTTCTTC	CATSDTGKSYNEQFF
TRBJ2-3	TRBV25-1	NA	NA	TGTGCCAGCAGTGAACGACAGGTCCCTAGCACAGATACGCAGTATTTT	CASSERQVPSTDTQYF
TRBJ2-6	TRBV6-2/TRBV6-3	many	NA	TGTGCCAGCAGTGCCGACAGCTCTGGGGCCAACGTCCTGACTTTC	CASSADSSGANVLTF
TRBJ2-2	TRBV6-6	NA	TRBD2	TGTGCCAGCGGATCTAGCGGGAGTGACACCGGGGAGCTGTTTTTT	CASGSSGSDTGELFF
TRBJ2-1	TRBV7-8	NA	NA	TGTGCCAGCAGCCCCGGTTGGGGGGGGCACAATGAGCAGTTCTTC	CASSPGWGGHNEQFF
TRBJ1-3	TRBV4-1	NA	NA	TGCGCCAGCAGCCACCTCGCGACGGGCAACACCATATATTTT	CASSHLATGNTIYF
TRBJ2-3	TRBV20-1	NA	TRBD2	TGCAGTGCTCAAACCGGGACTAGCGGGAGGGATACGCAGTATTTT	CSAQTGTSGRDTQYF
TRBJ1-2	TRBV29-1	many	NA	TGCAGCGTTGACGTACGTCTCAGCTACACCTTC	CSVDVRLSYTF
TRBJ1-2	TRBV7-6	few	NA	TGTGCCAGCAGCCCCTCCCTGGACAGCTATGGCTACACCTTC	CASSPSLDSYGYTF
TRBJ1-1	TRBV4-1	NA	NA	TGCGCCAGCAGCAAAGGGTCAGGACACCAAAACACTGAAGCTTTCTTT	CASSKGSGHQNTEAFF
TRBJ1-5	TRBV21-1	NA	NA	TGTGCCAGCAGCAGAACTAACCGGGACAGGAGGTTTAGCAATCAGCCCCAGCATTTT	CASSRTNRDRRFSNQPQHF
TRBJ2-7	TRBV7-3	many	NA	TGTGCCAGCAGCTTAGCGGGACAGCTTCACGAGCAGTACTTC	CASSLAGQLHEQYF
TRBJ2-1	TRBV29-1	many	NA	TGCAGCGGTGGTTGGAATGAGCAGTTCTTC	CSGGWNEQFF
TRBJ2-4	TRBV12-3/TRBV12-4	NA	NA	TGTGTCAGCAGTTTCGGGCCTTTGGGGGATGAGCAGTACTTC	CVSSFGPLGDEQYF
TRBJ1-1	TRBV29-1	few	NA	TGCAGCGCCGAGGGACGAGGAGTCACTGAAGCTTTCTTT	CSAEGRGVTEAFF
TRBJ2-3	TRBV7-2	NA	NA	TGTGCCAGCAGCTTGGACAGCCCAGCAGATACGCAGTATTTT	CASSLDSPADTQYF
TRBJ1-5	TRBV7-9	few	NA	TGTGCCAGCAGCCAGGACGGTTTCGGACCCCAGCATTTT	CASSQDGFGPQHF
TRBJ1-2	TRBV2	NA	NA	TGTGCCAGCAGGGGTGACGGCTATGGCTACACCTTC	CASRGDGYGYTF
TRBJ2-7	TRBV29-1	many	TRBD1	TGCAGCGTTGCGTCAGGACAGGGAGACGAGCAGTACTTC	CSVASGQGDEQYF
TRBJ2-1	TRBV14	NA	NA	TGTGCCAGCAGCCAAGAAGATGGTTCCGATGAGCAGTTCTTC	CASSQEDGSDEQFF
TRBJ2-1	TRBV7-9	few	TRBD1	TGTGCCAGCAGCTTCGGACCGGGACAGGGGCCCTACAATGAGCAGTTCTTC	CASSFGPGQGPYNEQFF
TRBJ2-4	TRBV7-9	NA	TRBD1	TGTGCCAGCAGCCCACGGCGGGGACAGGAGCTGGGCATTCAGTACTTC	CASSPRRGQELGIQYF
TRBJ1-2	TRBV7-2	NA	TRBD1	TGTGCCAGCCTAGCTCCGCCCAGGGACAGATATTATGGCTACACCTTC	CASLAPPRDRYYGYTF
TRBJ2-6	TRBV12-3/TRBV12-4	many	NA	TGTGCCAGCAGTACCCAGGGGGCCAACGTCCTGACTTTC	CASSTQGANVLTF
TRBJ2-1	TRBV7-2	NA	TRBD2	TGTGCCAGCAGCTCCCGTCGGACTAGCGGGGGGGCAAACTACGAGCAGTTCTTC	CASSSRRTSGGANYEQFF
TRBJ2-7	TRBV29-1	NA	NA	TGCAGCGTTGCCCCCCTGGTACGGGGTCGGGACTACGAGCAGTACTTC	CSVAPLVRGRDYEQYF
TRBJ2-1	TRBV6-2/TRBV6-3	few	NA	NA	CATSPSTLRINEQFF
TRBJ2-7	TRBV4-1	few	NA	TGCGCCAGCAGCCAAGATAGGGAGGCGACAACCTACGAGCAGTACTTC	CASSQDREATTYEQYF
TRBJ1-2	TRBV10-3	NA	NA	TGTGCCATCAAGGGGGGCACGGATGGCTACACCTTC	CAIKGGTDGYTF
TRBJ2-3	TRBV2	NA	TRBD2	TGTGCCAGCAGTGAACGTCTAGCGGGAGATACAGATACGCAGTATTTT	CASSERLAGDTDTQYF
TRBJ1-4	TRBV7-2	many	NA	TGTGCCAGCAGCTTAGGGCCAACTAATGAAAAACTGTTTTTT	CASSLGPTNEKLFF